This T cell receptor (beta chain) derives from a study of CD8+CD57+ T cells in acquired aplastic anemia. Whole-study context: Recorded DNA amounts for sorted CD4+ and CD8+ cells had an average of about 3 ug.

This CDR3 region has 13 residues. V lost 2 bases to trimming and J lost 4 bases, with 6 bases between them. The germline V gene has CDR1 ENHRY and CDR2 SYGVKD. Both TCR beta VDJ combination and CDR3 sequence profiling were carried out. Genomic DNA was the template for this profiling. MiXCR, applied by TCRdb to the reads, yields one record per CDR3 protein. The sample lists over 150,000 distinct CDR3 sequences, 48% seen once, with under 15% in the top ten. CD8+CD57+ cell expansion, shown by flow cytometry, had occurred in the patients selected for sequencing. Everyone among the patients had severe acquired aplastic anemia.

Sequencing was done on a sample of sorted CD4+, CD8+, or CD8+CD57+ T cells (not recorded which) from PBMCs. The receptor comes from a human donor with aplastic anemia. The gene calls are TRBV10-3 and TRBJ2-1; D might be TRBD1 (6 bases). The DNA for the CDR3 is TGTGCCATCAGTGAGCAGGGGTACAATGAGCAGTTCTTC. This sequence encodes CAISEQGYNEQFF.